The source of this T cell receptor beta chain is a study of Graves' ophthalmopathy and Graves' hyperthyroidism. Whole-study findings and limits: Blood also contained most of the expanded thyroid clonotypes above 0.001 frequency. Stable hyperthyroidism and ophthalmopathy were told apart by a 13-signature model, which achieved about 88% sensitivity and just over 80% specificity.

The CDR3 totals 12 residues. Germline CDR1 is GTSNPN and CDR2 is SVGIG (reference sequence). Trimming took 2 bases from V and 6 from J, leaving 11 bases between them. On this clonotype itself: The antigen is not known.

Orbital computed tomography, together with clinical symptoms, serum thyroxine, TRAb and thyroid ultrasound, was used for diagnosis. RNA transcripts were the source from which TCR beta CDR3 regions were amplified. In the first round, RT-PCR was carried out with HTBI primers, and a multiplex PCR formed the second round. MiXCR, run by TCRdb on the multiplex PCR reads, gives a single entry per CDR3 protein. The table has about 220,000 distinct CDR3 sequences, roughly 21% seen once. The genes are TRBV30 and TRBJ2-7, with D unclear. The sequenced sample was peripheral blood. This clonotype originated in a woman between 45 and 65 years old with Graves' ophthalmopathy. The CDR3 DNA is TGTGCCTGGAGTCCGGACGGCGGCGAGCAGTACTTC. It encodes CAWSPDGGEQYF.